This T cell receptor beta chain was sequenced during a study of blood T cell repertoires in COVID-19. Germline V lookup: CDR1 SNHLY, CDR2 FYNNEI. V lost 0 bases and J 7 bases, leaving 4 bases between the germline ends. This CDR3 spans 12 amino acids. Measured with immunoSEQ multiplex PCR; TCRdb has only the in-frame clones, and not every one. The sample holds about 210,000 clones, about 80% seen once. The chain links TRBV2 to TRBJ1-3; D gene ambiguous. The material sequenced was peripheral blood. This receptor was obtained from a woman aged 40 to 49 with active or convalescent COVID-19. The CDR3 DNA reads as TGTGCCAGCAGTGAAGCTCAGAACACCATATATTTT. As protein: CASSEAQNTIYF.